The 9 T cell receptor beta chains below all came from one sample that was sequenced in a study of cytotoxic CD8 clonotypes in ibrutinib-treated CLL. The repertoire was sequenced with immunoSEQ multiplex PCR; TCRdb's copy has only in-frame clones and lacks some. Of around 25,000 clones in the sample, roughly two thirds were seen once. The source was PBMCs, collected at disease progression, from a patient treated with ibrutinib. The receptor source for this set is a human donor with chronic lymphocytic leukemia.

This clone has just a few counts. The CDR3: CASSLAPLSGNTIYF. The CDR3 DNA reads as TGTGCCAGCAGCTTAGCACCACTCTCTGGAAACACCATATATTTT. The chain recombines TRBV11-2 with TRBJ1-3, with D uncertain. Trimming took off 1 base at V and 0 bases at J, with 7 bases between the two ends. The CDR3 is made up of 15 amino acids. Per the germline V gene, CDR1 is SGHAT and CDR2 is FQNNGV. The entire variable domain, with the rest obtained from reference TRBV11-2 and TRBJ1-3, is as follows: EAGVAQSPRYKIIEKRQSVAFWCNPISGHATLYWYQQILGQGPKLLIQFQNNGVVDDSQLPKDRFSAERLKGVDSTLKIQPAKLEDSAVYLCASSLAPLSGNTIYFGEGSWLTVV.

The V gene is TRBV5-6, the J gene TRBJ1-1; 9 bases are shared with TRBD1. J was trimmed by 7 bases and V by 2 bases; bases with no gene match: 6. CDR3 length: 14 residues. CDR1 is SGHDT, CDR2 YYEEEE, per germline. In DNA form, the CDR3 reads TGTGCCAGCAGCTTACAGGGGGCTATCTATGAAGCTTTCTTT. This translates into CASSLQGAIYEAFF.

The V call is TRBV6-6, the J call TRBJ2-7; TRBD2 might be the D (5 bases). Germline values: CDR1 MNHNY, CDR2 SVGAGI (reference sequence). This CDR3 has 16 amino acids. Trimming cost V 4 bases and J 6 bases, with 22 bases left between them. This CDR3 is CASSSSASLLAGEQYF. The CDR3 DNA sequence: TGTGCCAGCAGTTCCTCGGCCTCCCTCCTAGCCGGCGAGCAGTACTTC.

CDR3 sequence: CASSSMGGSSPLHF. CDR3 DNA: TGTGCCAGTAGTTCCATGGGGGGAAGTTCACCCCTCCACTTT. The chain carries TRBV19 and TRBJ1-6; D possibly corresponds to TRBD1 (5 bases). Trimming took 5 bases from V and 9 from J, leaving 14 bases between them. This CDR3 spans 14 amino acids. Per the germline V gene, CDR1 is LNHDA and CDR2 is SQIVND (reference sequence).

The CDR3 DNA reads as TGTGCCAGCAGTTTATCAGGGGGCTATGAGCAGTTCTTC. Its protein is CASSLSGGYEQFF. The chain uses TRBV27 and TRBJ2-1, with 7 bases identical to TRBD1. Germline V gene sequence: CDR1 MNHEY, CDR2 SMNVEV (reference sequence). This CDR3 has 13 amino acids. Trimming took 0 bases from V and 8 from J; bases not matched to a gene: 1.

A single count supports this clone. V gene TRBV5-1 combines with J gene TRBJ1-6, with D unresolved. V was shortened by 0 bases and J by 2 bases, with 9 bases between the two germline ends. The CDR3 runs 16 residues. Germline V gene data show CDR1 as SGHRS and CDR2 as YFSETQ. This chain's CDR3 is CASSLVPGAYNSPLHF. The CDR3 region has the DNA TGCGCCAGCAGCTTGGTTCCCGGGGCCTATAATTCACCCCTCCACTTT.

V is TRBV15 and J is TRBJ2-7; perhaps TRBD1 as D (5 bases). The CDR3 is 14 amino acids. From germline, CDR1 is LNHNV and CDR2 YYDKDF (reference sequence). V was cut by 6 bases and J by 1 base, with 13 bases left in between. The CDR3 bases are TGTGCCACCAGTATCACAGGTTCTTCCTACGAGCAGTACTTC. Encoded protein: CATSITGSSYEQYF.

Only a few counts were recorded for this clone. The rearrangement links TRBV7-9 to TRBJ2-1; D unresolved. CDR1 and CDR2 (germline): SEHNR, FQNEAQ (reference sequence). Deletions cut 5 bases from V and 11 bases from J, with 13 bases between. There are 12 residues in the CDR3. CDR3 residues: CASSPVAVKQFF. In DNA, the CDR3 is TGTGCCAGCAGCCCAGTAGCAGTCAAGCAGTTCTTC. Variable domain in full (rest from reference TRBV7-9 and TRBJ2-1): DTGVSQNPRHKITKRGQNVTFRCDPISEHNRLYWYRQTLGQGPEFLTYFQNEAQLEKSRLLSDRFSAERPKGSFSTLEIQRTEQGDSAMYLCASSPVAVKQFFGPGTRLTVL.

V gene TRBV5-1 combines with J gene TRBJ2-2; 9 bases agree with TRBD2. The germline V gene has CDR1 SGHRS and CDR2 YFSETQ. The CDR3 length is 16 residues. Unmatched junction bases numbered 5, after V lost 0 bases and J lost 5 bases. Written as DNA, the CDR3 is TGCGCCAGCAGCTTGGATCCAGCGGGGGGAACCGGGGAGCTGTTTTTT. Its translation: CASSLDPAGGTGELFF. The full variable domain, completed using reference TRBV5-1 and TRBJ2-2, is KAGVTQTPRYLIKTRGQQVTLSCSPISGHRSVSWYQQTPGQGLQFLFEYFSETQRNKGNFPGRFSGRQFSNSRSEMNVSTLELGDSALYLCASSLDPAGGTGELFFGEGSRLTVL.